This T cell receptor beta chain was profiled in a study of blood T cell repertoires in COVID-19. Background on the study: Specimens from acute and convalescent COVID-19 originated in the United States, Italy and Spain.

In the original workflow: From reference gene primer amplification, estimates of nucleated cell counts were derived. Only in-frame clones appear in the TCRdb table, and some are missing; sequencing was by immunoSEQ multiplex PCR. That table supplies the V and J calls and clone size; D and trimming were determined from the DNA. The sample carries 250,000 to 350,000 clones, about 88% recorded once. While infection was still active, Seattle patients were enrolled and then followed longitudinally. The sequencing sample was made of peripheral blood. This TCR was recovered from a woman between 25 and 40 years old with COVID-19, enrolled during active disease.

The CDR3 DNA sequence: TGCAGTGCTAGTAGAAGCGCGCAGTACTTC. Translation: CSASRSAQYF. This rearrangement joins TRBV20-1 to TRBJ2-7; D is uncertain. V was cut by 3 bases and J by 9 bases, with 9 bases left in between. The CDR3 length is 10 residues. CDR1 is DFQATT and CDR2 is SNEGSKA in the germline V gene (reference sequence).